The T cell receptor (beta chain) under discussion was sequenced for a study of cytomegalovirus exposure and HLA in healthy donors. General study findings and limits: Within the data, a cluster of highly shared sequence variants was likely a sequencing artifact. Earlier analysis looked at TCR beta V segments, and most were productive about 90% or about 30% of the time. Cytomegalovirus association was assigned to about 180 TCR beta chains. For presence/absence analyses, sequencing depth was assumed to be roughly uniform across donors.

Both 60 Vbeta primers and 13 Jbeta primers went into the PCR. Measured with immunoSEQ multiplex PCR; TCRdb has only the in-frame clones, and not every one. There are about 130,000 clones in the sample; about 85% occur only once, and under 2% lies in the top ten. In regard to this clone: Its target is not known.

V lost 3 bases, J lost 4 bases, and 2 bases stayed unmatched. Per the germline V gene, CDR1 is SGDLS and CDR2 is YYNGEE. The CDR3 has 15 amino acids. This receptor was taken from a boy aged 5-17 years in good health and CMV-seronegative. The chain joins TRBV9 to TRBJ2-1, with 12 bases identical to TRBD2. Sample: PBMCs. CDR3 sequence (DNA): TGTGCCAGCAGCGAAGGACTAGCGGGGTACAATGAGCAGTTCTTC. Its protein product is CASSEGLAGYNEQFF.